This T cell receptor (beta chain) was captured by sequencing in a study of early T cells in non-severe SARS-CoV-2 infection. This clonotype was seen ten or more times. The CDR3 runs to 15 residues. Per germline, CDR1 MNHEY and CDR2 SVGAGI. Trimming pared 6 bases from V and 4 bases from J, leaving 18 bases between. TCRdb processed the 5' RACE reads anew with MiXCR; each CDR3 protein has one entry. In the table there are some 66,000 distinct CDR3 sequences, 8% to 9.5% of which are singletons. The source of this sequence is an adult who was a healthcare worker with PCR-confirmed SARS-CoV-2 infection or an uninfected control (not recorded which). Sequenced: whole blood. The gene calls are TRBV6-5 and TRBJ1-2; D is unresolved. CDR3: CASSPGRFGVYGYTF. The CDR3 nucleotides read TGTGCCAGCAGCCCTGGGAGGTTTGGGGTCTATGGCTACACCTTC.